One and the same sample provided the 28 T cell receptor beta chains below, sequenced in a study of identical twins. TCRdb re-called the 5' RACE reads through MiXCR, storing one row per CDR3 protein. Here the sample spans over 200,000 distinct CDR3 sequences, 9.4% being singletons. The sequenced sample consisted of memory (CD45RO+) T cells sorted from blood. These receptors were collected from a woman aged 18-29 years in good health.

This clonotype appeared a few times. The CDR3 region is CSGTSGLQETQYF. The CDR3 region has the DNA TGCAGTGGCACTAGCGGCCTACAAGAGACCCAGTACTTC. The rearrangement uses TRBV20-1 and TRBJ2-5, with 8 bases lining up with TRBD2. The CDR3 length is 13 residues. From germline, CDR1 is DFQATT and CDR2 SNEGSKA (reference sequence). Losses at the gene ends were 7 bases for V and 2 bases for J; bases not matched to a gene: 6.

Written as DNA, the CDR3 is TGTGCCAGCAAACGGGGTAGCACAGATACGCAGTATTTT. Its protein product is CASKRGSTDTQYF. The chain is built from TRBV11-3 and TRBJ2-3, with D possibly being TRBD2 (5 bases). V was pared by 7 bases and J by 0 bases, with 8 bases between. This CDR3 has 13 residues. In germline, CDR1 is SGHNT, CDR2 YENEEA.

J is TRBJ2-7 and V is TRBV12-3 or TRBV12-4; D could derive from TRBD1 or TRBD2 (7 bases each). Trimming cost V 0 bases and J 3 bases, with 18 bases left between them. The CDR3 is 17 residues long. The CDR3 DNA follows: TGTGCCAGCAGTTTAGCCTACGGGAGGAGGACAGGCTACGAGCAGTACTTC. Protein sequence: CASSLAYGRRTGYEQYF.

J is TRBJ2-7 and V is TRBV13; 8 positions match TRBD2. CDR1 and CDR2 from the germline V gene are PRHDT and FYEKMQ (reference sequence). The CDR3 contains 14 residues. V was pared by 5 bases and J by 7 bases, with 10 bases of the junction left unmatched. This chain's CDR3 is CASSTRGGPWEQYF. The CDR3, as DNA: TGTGCCAGCAGCACACGCGGGGGGCCTTGGGAGCAGTACTTC.

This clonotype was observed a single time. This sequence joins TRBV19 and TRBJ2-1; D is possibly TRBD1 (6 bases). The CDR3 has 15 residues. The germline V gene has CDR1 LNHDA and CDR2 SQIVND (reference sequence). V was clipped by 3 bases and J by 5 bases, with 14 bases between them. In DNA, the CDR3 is TGTGCCAGTAGTATTTTACAGGGTCTCCACAATGAGCAGTTCTTC. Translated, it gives CASSILQGLHNEQFF.

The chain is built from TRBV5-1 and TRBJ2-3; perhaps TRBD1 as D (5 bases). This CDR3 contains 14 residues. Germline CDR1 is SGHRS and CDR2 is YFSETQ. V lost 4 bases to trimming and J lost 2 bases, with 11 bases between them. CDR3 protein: CASSPTDNTDTQYF. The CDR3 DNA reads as TGCGCCAGCAGCCCGACAGATAACACAGATACGCAGTATTTT.

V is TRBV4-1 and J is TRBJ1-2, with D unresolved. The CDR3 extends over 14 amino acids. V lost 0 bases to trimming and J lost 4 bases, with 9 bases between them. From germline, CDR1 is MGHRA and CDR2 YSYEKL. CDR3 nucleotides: TGCGCCAGCAGCCAAGACCCGGGGTCCTATGGCTACACCTTC. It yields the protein CASSQDPGSYGYTF.

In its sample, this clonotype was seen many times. In DNA form, the CDR3 reads TGCGCCAGCAGCGTATCCACCGGGACAGGGTTACCCTACGAGCAGTACTTC. Residues: CASSVSTGTGLPYEQYF. J is TRBJ2-7 and V is TRBV5-1, with 9 bases matching TRBD1. The CDR3 consists of 17 residues. J lost 2 bases, V lost 4 bases, and 13 bases had no gene match. Germline CDR1 reads SGHRS; CDR2 reads YFSETQ.

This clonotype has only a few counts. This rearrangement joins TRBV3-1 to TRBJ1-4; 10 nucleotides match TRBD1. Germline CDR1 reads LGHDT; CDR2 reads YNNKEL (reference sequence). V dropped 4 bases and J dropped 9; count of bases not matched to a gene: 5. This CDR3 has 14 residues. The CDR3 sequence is CASSLRTGGQKLFF. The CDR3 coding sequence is TGTGCCAGCAGCCTGCGGACAGGGGGGCAAAAACTGTTTTTT. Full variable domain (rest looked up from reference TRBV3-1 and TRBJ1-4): DTAVSQTPKYLVTQMGNDKSIKCEQNLGHDTMYWYKQDSKKFLKIMFSYNNKELIINETVPNRFSPKSPDKAHLNLHINSLELGDSAVYFCASSLRTGGQKLFFGSGTQLSVL.

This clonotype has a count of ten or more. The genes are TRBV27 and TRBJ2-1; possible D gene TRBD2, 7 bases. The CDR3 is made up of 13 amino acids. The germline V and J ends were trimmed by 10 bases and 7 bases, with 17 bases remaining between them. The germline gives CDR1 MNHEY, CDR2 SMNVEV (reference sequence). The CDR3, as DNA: TGTGCCACCTCAAGGGGGGAGGGGAATGAGCAGTTCTTC. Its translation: CATSRGEGNEQFF.

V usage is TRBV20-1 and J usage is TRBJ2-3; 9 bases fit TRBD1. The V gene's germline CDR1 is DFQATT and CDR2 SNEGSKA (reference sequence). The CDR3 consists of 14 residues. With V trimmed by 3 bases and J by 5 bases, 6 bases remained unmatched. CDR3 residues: CSASVGQGKDTQYF. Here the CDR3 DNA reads TGCAGTGCTAGCGTCGGACAGGGGAAAGATACGCAGTATTTT.

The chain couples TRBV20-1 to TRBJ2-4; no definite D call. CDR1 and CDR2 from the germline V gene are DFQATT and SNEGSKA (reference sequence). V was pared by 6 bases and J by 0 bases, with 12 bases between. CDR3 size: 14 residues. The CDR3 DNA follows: TGCAGTGCAAGCCTTATAGGAGCCAAAAACATTCAGTACTTC. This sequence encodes CSASLIGAKNIQYF.

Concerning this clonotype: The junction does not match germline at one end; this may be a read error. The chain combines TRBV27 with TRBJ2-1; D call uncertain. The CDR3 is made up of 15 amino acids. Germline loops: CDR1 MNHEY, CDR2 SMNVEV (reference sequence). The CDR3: CASSFLVASNNEQFF. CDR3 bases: TGTGCCAGCAGTTTCCTAGTAGCCTCCAACAATGAGCAGTTCTTC.

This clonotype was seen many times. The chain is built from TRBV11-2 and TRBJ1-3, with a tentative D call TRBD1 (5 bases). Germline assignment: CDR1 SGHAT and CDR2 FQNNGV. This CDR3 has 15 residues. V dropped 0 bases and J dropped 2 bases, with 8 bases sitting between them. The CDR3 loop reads CASSLDGGPGNTIYF. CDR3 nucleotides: TGTGCCAGCAGCTTAGATGGGGGACCTGGAAACACCATATATTTT.

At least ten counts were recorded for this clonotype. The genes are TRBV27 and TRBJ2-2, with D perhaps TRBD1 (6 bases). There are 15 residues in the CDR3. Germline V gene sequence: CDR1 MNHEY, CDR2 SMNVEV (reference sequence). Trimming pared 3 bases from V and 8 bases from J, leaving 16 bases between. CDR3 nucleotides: TGTGCCAGCAGTTTCCTCAGGACAGCGGTGGGGGAGCTGTTTTTT. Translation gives CASSFLRTAVGELFF.

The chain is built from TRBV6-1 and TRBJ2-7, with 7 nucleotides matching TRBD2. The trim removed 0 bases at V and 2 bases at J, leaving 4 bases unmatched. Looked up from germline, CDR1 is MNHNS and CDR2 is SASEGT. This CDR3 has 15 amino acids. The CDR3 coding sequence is TGTGCCAGCAGTGAAGCCCCGGGAGGACCCTACGAGCAGTACTTC. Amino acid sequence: CASSEAPGGPYEQYF.

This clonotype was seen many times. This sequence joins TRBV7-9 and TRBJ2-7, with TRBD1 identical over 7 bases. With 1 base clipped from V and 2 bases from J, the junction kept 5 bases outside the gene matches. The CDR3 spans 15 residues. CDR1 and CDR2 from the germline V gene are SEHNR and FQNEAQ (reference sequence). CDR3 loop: CASSLGSTGTYEQYF. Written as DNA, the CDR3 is TGTGCCAGCAGCTTAGGCTCGACAGGGACCTACGAGCAGTACTTC.

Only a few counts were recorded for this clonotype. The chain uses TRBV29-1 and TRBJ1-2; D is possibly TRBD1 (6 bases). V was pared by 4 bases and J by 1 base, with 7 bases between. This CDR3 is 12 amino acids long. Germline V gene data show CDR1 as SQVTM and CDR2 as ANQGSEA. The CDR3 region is CSVGRGNYGYTF. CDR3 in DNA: TGCAGCGTTGGCAGGGGTAACTATGGCTACACCTTC.

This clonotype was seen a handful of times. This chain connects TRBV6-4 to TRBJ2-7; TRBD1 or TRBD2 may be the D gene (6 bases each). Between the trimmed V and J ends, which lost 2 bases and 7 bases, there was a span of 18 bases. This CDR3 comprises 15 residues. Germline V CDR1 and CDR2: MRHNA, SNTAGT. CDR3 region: CASSDPKGGSGEQYF. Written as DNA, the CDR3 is TGTGCCAGCAGTGACCCCAAGGGGGGCTCGGGGGAGCAGTACTTC.

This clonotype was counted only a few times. In nucleotides, the CDR3 is TGTGCCAGCAGCGATCGGGGAGTAGGTGGCTACACCTTC. This sequence encodes CASSDRGVGGYTF. J is TRBJ1-2 and V is TRBV6-1; D not certain. Germline loops: CDR1 MNHNS, CDR2 SASEGT. V was pared by 6 bases and J by 7 bases, with 15 bases between. The CDR3 runs to 13 residues.

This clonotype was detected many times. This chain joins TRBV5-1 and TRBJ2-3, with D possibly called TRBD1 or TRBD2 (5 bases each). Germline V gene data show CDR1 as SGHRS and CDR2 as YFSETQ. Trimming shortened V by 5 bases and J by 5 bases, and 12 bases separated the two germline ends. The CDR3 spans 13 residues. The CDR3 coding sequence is TGCGCCAGCAGATCAGGGACGGGAGATACGCAGTATTTT. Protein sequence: CASRSGTGDTQYF. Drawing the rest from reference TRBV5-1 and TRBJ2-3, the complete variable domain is KAGVTQTPRYLIKTRGQQVTLSCSPISGHRSVSWYQQTPGQGLQFLFEYFSETQRNKGNFPGRFSGRQFSNSRSEMNVSTLELGDSALYLCASRSGTGDTQYFGPGTRLTVL.

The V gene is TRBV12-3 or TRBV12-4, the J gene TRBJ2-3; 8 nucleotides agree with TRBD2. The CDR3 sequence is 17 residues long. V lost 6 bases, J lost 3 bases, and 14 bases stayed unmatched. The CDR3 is CASSPSGAGGRTDTQYF. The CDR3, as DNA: TGTGCCAGCAGCCCTTCGGGGGCGGGGGGCCGTACAGATACGCAGTATTTT.

CDR3 DNA sequence: TGTGCCATCCGAACTGGCACAGATACGCAGTATTTT. Its translation: CAIRTGTDTQYF. The gene calls are TRBV6-2 or TRBV6-3 and TRBJ2-3; no definite D call. Germline lookup yields CDR1 MNHEY and CDR2 SVGEGT. Trimming removed 10 bases from V and 1 base from J, with 9 bases in between. The length of the CDR3 is 12 residues.

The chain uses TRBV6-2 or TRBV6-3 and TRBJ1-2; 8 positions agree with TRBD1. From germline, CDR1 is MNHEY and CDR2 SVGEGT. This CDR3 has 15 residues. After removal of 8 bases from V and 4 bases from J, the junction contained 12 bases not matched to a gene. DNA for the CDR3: TGTGCCAGCCGGACAACCGGGACAGGCCGCTATGGCTACACCTTC. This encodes CASRTTGTGRYGYTF.

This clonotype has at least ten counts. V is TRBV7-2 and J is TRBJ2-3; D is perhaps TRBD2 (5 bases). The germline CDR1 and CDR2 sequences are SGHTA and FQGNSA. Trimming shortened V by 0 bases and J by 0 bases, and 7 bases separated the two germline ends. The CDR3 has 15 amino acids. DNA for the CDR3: TGTGCCAGCAGCTTAGCGCCGGGGAGCACAGATACGCAGTATTTT. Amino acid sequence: CASSLAPGSTDTQYF.

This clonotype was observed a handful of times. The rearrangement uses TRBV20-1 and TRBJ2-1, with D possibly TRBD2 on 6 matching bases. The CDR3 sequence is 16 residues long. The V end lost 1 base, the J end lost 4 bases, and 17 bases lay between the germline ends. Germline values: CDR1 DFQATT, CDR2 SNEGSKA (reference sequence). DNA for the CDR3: TGCAGTGCTAGAGGAGTAGGGGACTGGGATTACAATGAGCAGTTCTTC. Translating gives CSARGVGDWDYNEQFF.

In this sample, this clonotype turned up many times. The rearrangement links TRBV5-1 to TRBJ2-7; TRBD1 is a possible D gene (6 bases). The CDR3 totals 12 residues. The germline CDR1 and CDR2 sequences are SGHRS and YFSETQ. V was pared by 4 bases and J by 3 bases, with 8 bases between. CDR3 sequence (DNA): TGCGCCAGCAGCAAGACAGGCTACGAGCAGTACTTC. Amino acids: CASSKTGYEQYF.

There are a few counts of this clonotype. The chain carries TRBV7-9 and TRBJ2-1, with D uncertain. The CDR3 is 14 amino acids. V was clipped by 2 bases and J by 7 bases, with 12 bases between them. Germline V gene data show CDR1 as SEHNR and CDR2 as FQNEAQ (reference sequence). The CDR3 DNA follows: TGTGCCAGCAGCTTAATGTTGTGGGAAAATGAGCAGTTCTTC. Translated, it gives CASSLMLWENEQFF.